This entry features one T cell receptor beta chain sequence. Tagging with unique molecular identifiers was applied to individual cDNA molecules. A single record per CDR3 protein comes from TCRdb applying MiXCR to the 5' RACE reads. The table has approximately 60,000 distinct CDR3 sequences, 7% to 10% seen once; the top ten hold around an eighth. The source of the sample is a study of early T cells in non-severe SARS-CoV-2 infection. Background on the study: Chains from this unsorted whole-blood bulk RNA could not be paired.

V lost 4 bases to trimming and J lost 3 bases, with 12 bases between them. CDR3 length: 13 residues. CDR1 and CDR2 (germline): GTSNPN, SVGIG (reference sequence). The chain carries TRBV30 and TRBJ1-2; D not certain. The sample was whole blood, taken at baseline. This receptor was taken from an adult who was a healthcare worker with PCR-confirmed SARS-CoV-2 infection or an uninfected control (not recorded which). The CDR3 loop is CAWNPAGDYGYTF. In DNA form, the CDR3 reads TGTGCCTGGAACCCAGCGGGAGACTATGGCTACACCTTC.